The following is a T cell receptor (beta chain) sequence with its context. Its cognate antigen is unknown. This entry comes from a study of shared clonotypes between healthy human individuals. About the study: Three CD4 naive, three CD4 memory, two CD8 naive and one CD8 memory plate were used per donor. The study, taken as a whole, reports: Among several donors, approximately 5% of naive CD4 clonotypes were found in common.

Sorted-subset replicate PCR reactions were performed with approximately 200 ng DNA, corresponding to about 30,000 T cell genomes. Assay used: immunoSEQ multiplex PCR; TCRdb lists only in-frame clones, some missing. Of approximately 2,300,000 clones detected, approximately 90% appear once; the ten largest clones hold 0.37%. Negatively enriched CD4+ T cells were divided by CD45RA into naive and memory. In germline, CDR1 is MNHNS, CDR2 SASEGT. The CDR3 runs 15 residues. Between the trimmed V and J ends, which lost 3 bases and 3 bases, there was a span of 14 bases. Sequenced material: naive CD4+ T cells from PBMCs. Subset reported: CD45RA+ positively selected. This clonotype was sampled from a man in his late teens or twenties in good health. Some clones in this sample may be carry-over from other donors' samples. The V and J genes are TRBV6-1 and TRBJ1-2; D possibly corresponds to TRBD1 (5 bases). The CDR3 sequence is CASSERLGVDYGYTF. CDR3 nucleotide sequence: TGTGCCAGCAGTGAGCGGTTAGGGGTTGACTATGGCTACACCTTC.